The TCR beta chain under discussion was sequenced for a study of CD8+CD57+ T cells in acquired aplastic anemia. The V gene end was trimmed by 4 bases and the J gene end by 3 bases; junction bases not matched to a gene: 2. Germline assignment: CDR1 LGHNA and CDR2 YNFKEQ. The length of the CDR3 is 15 residues. It was genomic DNA that served as the template for profiling TCR beta VDJ and CDR3. Each CDR3 protein is one row after TCRdb ran MiXCR on the reads. The sample yields roughly 180,000 distinct CDR3 sequences, about 47% seen once. V usage is TRBV4-2 and J usage is TRBJ2-1; 11 bases agree with TRBD1. This sequence was found in a human donor in good health. The sequenced material came from sorted CD4+, CD8+, or CD8+CD57+ T cells (not recorded which) from PBMCs. CDR3 coding DNA: TGTGCCAGCAGCCGGACAGGGGGCAGCTACAATGAGCAGTTCTTC. Its protein is CASSRTGGSYNEQFF.